This entry concerns a single T cell receptor beta chain. Its antigen is not identified. The record originates from a study of blood T cells in healthy people across ages. Whole-study findings and limits: When set beside aged donors, long-lived donors presented more naive CD4+ cells and higher diversity.

Together with a sample-barcoded 5' primer, a J-beta primer mix was included in a second PCR lasting roughly 6 to 12 cycles. Every single cDNA molecule received a tag from a template-switch adaptor with 12 random nucleotides. TCRdb used MiXCR to reprocess the 5' RACE reads, holding one entry per CDR3 protein. This sample has some 880,000 distinct CDR3 sequences, with around 36% found just once. This CDR3 comprises 15 residues. V lost 5 bases and J lost 7; bases outside the gene matches: 13. The germline CDR1 and CDR2 sequences are LNHNV and YYDKDF (reference sequence). Sample donors were healthy Caucasian individuals that came from Russia, aged roughly 6 to 95. Samples each yielded at least 5 micrograms of total RNA.

The TCR comes from a man between 18 and 35 years old in good health. The material sequenced was blood. The chain recombines TRBV15 with TRBJ1-2; 7 bases match TRBD1. CDR3 residues: CATSPRQGGVTGYTF. The CDR3, as DNA: TGTGCCACCAGCCCCCGACAGGGCGGCGTTACTGGCTACACCTTC.